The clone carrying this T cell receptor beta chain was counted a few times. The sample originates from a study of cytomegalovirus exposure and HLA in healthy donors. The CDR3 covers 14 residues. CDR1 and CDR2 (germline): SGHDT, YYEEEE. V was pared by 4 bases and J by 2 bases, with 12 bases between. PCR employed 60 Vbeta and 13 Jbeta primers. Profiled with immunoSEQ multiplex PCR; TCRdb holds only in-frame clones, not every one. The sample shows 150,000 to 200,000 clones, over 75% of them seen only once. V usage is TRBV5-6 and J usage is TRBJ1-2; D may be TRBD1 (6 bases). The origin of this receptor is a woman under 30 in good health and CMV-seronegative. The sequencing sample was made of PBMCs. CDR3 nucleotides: TGTGCCAGCAGCGGCCCGGGACAAAACTATGGCTACACCTTC. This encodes CASSGPGQNYGYTF.